This record concerns one T cell receptor beta chain sequence. Each CDR3 protein is one row after TCRdb ran MiXCR on the RT-PCR reads. The profile shows a few hundred thousand distinct CDR3 sequences, approximately 23% of them singletons. These data belong to a study of response to subunit inactivated influenza vaccine. The TCR sequence derives from a man aged 45 to 75 who received an inactivated influenza vaccine. Material: PBMCs from blood, obtained approximately 20 months after vaccination.

CDR3 protein: CSAIGTSGSQETQYF. The CDR3 coding sequence is TGCAGTGCAATCGGGACTAGCGGATCCCAAGAGACCCAGTACTTC. This chain connects TRBV20-1 to TRBJ2-5; 11 bases are a match to TRBD2. V shed 6 bases, J shed 1 base, and the junction held 7 bases outside the gene matches. CDR1 DFQATT and CDR2 SNEGSKA come from the germline V gene (reference sequence). This CDR3 is built from 15 residues.